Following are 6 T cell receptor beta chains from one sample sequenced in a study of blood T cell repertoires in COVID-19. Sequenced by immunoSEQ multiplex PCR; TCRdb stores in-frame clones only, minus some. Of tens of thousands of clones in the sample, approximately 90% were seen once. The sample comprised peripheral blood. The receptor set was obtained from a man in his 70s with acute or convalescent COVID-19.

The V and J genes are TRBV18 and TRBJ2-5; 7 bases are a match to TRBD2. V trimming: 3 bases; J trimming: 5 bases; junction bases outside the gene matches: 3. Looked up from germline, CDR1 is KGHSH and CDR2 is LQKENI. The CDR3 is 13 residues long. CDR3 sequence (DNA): TGTGCCAGCTCACCGGGAGGGAGTGAGACCCAGTACTTC. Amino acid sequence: CASSPGGSETQYF.

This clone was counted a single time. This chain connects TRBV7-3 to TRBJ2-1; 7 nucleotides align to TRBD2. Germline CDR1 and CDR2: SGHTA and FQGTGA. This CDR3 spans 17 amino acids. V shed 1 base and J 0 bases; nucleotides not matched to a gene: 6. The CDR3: CASSLIWLAVSYNEQFF. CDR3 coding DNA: TGTGCCAGCAGCTTAATCTGGCTAGCGGTCTCCTACAATGAGCAGTTCTTC. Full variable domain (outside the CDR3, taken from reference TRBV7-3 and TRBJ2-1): GAGVSQTPSNKVTEKGKYVELRCDPISGHTALYWYRQSLGQGPEFLIYFQGTGAADDSGLPNDRFFAVRPEGSVSTLKIQRTERGDSAVYLCASSLIWLAVSYNEQFFGPGTRLTVL.

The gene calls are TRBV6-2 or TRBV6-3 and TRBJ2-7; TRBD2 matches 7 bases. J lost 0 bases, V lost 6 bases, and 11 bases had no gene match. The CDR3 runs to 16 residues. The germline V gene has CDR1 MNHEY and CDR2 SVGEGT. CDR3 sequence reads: CASSQSGVPVSYEQYF. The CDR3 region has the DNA TGTGCCAGCAGCCAAAGCGGGGTTCCTGTCTCCTACGAGCAGTACTTC.

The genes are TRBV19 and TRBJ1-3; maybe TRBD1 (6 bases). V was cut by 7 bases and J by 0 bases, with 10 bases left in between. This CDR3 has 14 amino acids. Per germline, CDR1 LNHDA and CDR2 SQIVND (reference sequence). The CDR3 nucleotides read TGTGCCAGTAAGGACAGCACCTCTGGAAACACCATATATTTT. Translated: CASKDSTSGNTIYF. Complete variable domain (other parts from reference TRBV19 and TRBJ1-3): DGGITQSPKYLFRKEGQNVTLSCEQNLNHDAMYWYRQDPGQGLRLIYYSQIVNDFQKGDIAEGYSVSREKKESFPLTVTSAQKNPTAFYLCASKDSTSGNTIYFGEGSWLTVV.

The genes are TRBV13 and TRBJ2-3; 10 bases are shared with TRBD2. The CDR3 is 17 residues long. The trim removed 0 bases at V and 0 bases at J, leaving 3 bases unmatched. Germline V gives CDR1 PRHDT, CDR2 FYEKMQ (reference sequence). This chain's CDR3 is CASSLGSGGSSTDTQYF. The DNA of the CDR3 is TGTGCCAGCAGCTTAGGTAGCGGGGGGTCTAGCACAGATACGCAGTATTTT.

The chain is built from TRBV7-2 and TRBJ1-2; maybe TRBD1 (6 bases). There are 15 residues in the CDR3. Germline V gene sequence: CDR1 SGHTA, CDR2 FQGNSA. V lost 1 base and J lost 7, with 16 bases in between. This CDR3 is CASSLVGGRGGGYTF. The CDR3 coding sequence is TGTGCCAGCAGCTTAGTCGGGGGGCGCGGAGGTGGCTACACCTTC.